This TCR beta chain was observed in a study of control samples from healthy donors and cancer patients (dated by TCRdb to 2019 to 2021). Notes on this clone: Its antigen is unknown. Base quality data are lacking; no much larger clone is found one base away.

The library came from the immunoSEQ multiplex PCR assay. In its TCRdb copy, this immuneACCESS table keeps in-frame sequences only and misses some clones. Where compared with another copy, unresolved V genes explain less than half of these, and the others have no known cause. The table for this sample lists 120,000 or so clones; over 80% of them were counted only once. The ten largest make up around 0.52% of the sample. In the germline V gene, CDR1 corresponds to MNHEY and CDR2 to SVGAGI. V was cut back by 4 bases and J by 11 bases, leaving a gap of 15 bases between them. There are 14 amino acids in the CDR3, from cysteine to phenylalanine inclusive. The DNA shown is the 42-base CDR3, in frame from base 1.

Input material: PBMCs. This clonotype originated in an elderly man with head and neck cancer. The chain joins TRBV6-5 to TRBJ1-6, with the D gene call left open. The CDR3 protein sequence reads: CASSLDDGPTPLHF. In nucleotide form, the sequence is TGTGCCAGCAGTTTGGACGACGGACCTACACCCCTCCACTTT.